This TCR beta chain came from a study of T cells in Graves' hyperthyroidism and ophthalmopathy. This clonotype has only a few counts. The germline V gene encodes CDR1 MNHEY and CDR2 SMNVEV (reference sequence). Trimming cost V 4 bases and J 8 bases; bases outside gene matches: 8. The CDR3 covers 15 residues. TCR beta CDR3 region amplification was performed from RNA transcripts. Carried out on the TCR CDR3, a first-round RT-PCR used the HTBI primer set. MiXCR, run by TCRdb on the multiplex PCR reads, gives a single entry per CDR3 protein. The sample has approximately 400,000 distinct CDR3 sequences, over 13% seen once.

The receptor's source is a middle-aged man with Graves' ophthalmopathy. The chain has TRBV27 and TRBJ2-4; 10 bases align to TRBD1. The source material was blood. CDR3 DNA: TGTGCCAGCAGTTCTCCGGGACAGGGGTTGGACATTCAGTACTTC. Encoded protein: CASSSPGQGLDIQYF.